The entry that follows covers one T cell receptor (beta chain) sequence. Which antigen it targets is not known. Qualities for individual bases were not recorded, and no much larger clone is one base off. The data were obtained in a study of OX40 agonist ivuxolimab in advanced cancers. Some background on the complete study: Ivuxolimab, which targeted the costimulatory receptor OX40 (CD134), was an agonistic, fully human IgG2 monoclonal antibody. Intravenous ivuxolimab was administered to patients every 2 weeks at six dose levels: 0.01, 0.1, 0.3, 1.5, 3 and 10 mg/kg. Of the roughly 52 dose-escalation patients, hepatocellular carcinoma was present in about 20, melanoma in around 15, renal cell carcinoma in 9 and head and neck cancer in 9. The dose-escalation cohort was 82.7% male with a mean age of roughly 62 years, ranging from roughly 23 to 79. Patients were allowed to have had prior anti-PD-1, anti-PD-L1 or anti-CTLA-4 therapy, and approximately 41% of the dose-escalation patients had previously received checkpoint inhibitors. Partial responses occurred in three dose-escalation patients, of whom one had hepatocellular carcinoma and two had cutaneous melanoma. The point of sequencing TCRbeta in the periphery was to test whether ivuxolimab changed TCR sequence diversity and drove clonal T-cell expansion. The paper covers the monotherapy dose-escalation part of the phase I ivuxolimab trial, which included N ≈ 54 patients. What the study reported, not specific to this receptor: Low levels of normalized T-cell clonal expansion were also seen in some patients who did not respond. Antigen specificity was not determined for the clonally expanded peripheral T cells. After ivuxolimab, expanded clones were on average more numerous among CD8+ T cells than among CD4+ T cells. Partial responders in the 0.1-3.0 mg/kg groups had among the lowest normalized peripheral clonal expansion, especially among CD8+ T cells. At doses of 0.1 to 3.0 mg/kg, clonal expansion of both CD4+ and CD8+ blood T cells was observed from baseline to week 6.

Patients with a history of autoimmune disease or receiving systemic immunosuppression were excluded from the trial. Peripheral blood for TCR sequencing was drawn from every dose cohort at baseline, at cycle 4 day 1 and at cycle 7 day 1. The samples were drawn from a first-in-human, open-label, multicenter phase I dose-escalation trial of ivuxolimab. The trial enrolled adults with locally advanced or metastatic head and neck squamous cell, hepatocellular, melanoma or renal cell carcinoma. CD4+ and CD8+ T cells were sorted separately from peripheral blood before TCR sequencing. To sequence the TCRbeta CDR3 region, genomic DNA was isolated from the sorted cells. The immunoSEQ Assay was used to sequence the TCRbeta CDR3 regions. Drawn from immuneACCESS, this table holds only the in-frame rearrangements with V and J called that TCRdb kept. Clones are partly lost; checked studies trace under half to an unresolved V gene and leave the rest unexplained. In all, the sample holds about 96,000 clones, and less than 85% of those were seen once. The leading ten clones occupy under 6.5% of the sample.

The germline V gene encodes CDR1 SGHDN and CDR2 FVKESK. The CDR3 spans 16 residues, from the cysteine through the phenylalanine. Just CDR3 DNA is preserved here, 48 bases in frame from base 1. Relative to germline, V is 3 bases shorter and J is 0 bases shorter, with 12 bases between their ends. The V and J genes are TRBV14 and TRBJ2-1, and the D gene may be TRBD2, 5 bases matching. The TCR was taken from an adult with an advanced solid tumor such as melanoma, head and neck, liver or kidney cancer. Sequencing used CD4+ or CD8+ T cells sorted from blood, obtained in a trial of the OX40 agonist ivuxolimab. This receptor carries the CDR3 CASSHVYGNSYNEQFF. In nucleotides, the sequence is TGTGCCAGCAGCCATGTGTACGGGAACTCCTACAATGAGCAGTTCTTC.